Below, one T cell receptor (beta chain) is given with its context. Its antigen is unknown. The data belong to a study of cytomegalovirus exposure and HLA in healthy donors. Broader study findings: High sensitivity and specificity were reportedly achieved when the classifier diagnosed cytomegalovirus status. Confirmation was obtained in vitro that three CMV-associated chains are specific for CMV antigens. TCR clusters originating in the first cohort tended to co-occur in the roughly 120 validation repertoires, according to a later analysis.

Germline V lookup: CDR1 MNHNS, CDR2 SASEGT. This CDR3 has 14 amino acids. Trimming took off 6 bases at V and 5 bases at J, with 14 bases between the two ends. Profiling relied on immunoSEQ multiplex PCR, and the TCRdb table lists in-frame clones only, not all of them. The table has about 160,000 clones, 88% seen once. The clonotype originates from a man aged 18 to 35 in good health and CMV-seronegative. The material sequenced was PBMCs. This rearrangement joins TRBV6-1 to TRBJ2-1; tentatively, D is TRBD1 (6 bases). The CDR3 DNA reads TGTGCCAGCAGGAATCGACAGGAAGACAATGAGCAGTTCTTC. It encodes CASRNRQEDNEQFF.